This is a list of T cell receptor beta chains from one sample in a study of blood T cell repertoires in COVID-19. Some clones are missing from TCRdb's copy, which holds only in-frame ones; the method was immunoSEQ multiplex PCR. The sample lists approximately 130,000 clones, around four fifths occurring once. Sequenced material: peripheral blood. These receptors all come from a human donor in a cohort sampled during active COVID-19. The conserved cysteine and the conserved F or W are not part of the CDR3 here. The order of the fields is V gene, J gene, D gene, CDR3 length, CDR3 protein. D genes are given only for firm matches.

V: TRBV19; J: TRBJ2-7; D: .; length: 12; CDR3: ASSIGDNSYEQY
V: TRBV19; J: TRBJ1-6; D: .; length: 10; CDR3: ASKSGNSPLH
V: TRBV5-1; J: TRBJ2-2; D: TRBD1; length: 13; CDR3: ASSEGQGWTGELF
V: TRBV19; J: TRBJ2-7; D: TRBD1; length: 13; CDR3: ASSISGQGFYEQY
V: TRBV5-1; J: TRBJ2-3; D: TRBD2; length: 14; CDR3: ASSHLAGGRADTQY
V: TRBV5-6; J: TRBJ1-3; D: .; length: 14; CDR3: ASSLAADSSGNTIY
V: TRBV12-3/TRBV12-4; J: TRBJ2-3; D: TRBD1; length: 10; CDR3: ASSTGADTQY
V: TRBV7-9; J: TRBJ2-7; D: .; length: 11; CDR3: ASSLGSVDEQY
V: TRBV11-2; J: TRBJ1-3; D: .; length: 15; CDR3: ASSLDQWAGAGNTIY
V: TRBV5-1; J: TRBJ1-1; D: .; length: 13; CDR3: ASRITGGEYTEAF
V: TRBV6-5; J: TRBJ2-2; D: .; length: 10; CDR3: ATRVWTGELF
V: TRBV5-1; J: TRBJ1-2; D: .; length: 11; CDR3: ASSLMDRHGYT
V: TRBV9; J: TRBJ1-2; D: .; length: 13; CDR3: ASSVEDSINYGYT
V: TRBV5-1; J: TRBJ2-2; D: TRBD2; length: 14; CDR3: ASSLAGTRDTGELF
V: TRBV6-5; J: TRBJ2-3; D: .; length: 11; CDR3: ASSIGGRDTQY
V: TRBV10-2; J: TRBJ1-3; D: TRBD1; length: 13; CDR3: ASSDTGGSGNTIY
V: TRBV4-1; J: TRBJ1-2; D: TRBD1; length: 14; CDR3: ASSPDRGLRLNGYT
V: TRBV7-2; J: TRBJ1-3; D: TRBD1; length: 15; CDR3: ASSLGTGFGSGNTIY
V: TRBV7-6; J: TRBJ1-2; D: TRBD1; length: 12; CDR3: ASSPVQGNYGYT
V: TRBV20-1; J: TRBJ1-5; D: TRBD1; length: 15; CDR3: SASGLGAWTGSQPQH
V: TRBV5-1; J: TRBJ2-3; D: TRBD2; length: 14; CDR3: ASSPGASGGTDTQY
V: TRBV19; J: TRBJ1-2; D: .; length: 13; CDR3: ASSAQGGFGYGYT
V: TRBV18; J: TRBJ1-3; D: .; length: 14; CDR3: ASSPTAGVSGNTIY
V: TRBV18; J: TRBJ2-3; D: .; length: 13; CDR3: ASSPLQGPSDTQY
V: TRBV11-2; J: TRBJ2-6; D: TRBD1; length: 16; CDR3: ASRNAGQGIGGANVLT
V: TRBV10-3; J: TRBJ1-1; D: .; length: 12; CDR3: AIRSARADTEAF
V: TRBV6-2/TRBV6-3; J: TRBJ1-2; D: .; length: 11; CDR3: ASSYSSNYGYT
V: TRBV7-6; J: TRBJ2-7; D: TRBD1; length: 12; CDR3: ASSPDRGHYEQY
V: TRBV15; J: TRBJ1-2; D: .; length: 12; CDR3: ATKAGPTNYGYT
V: TRBV11-2; J: TRBJ2-7; D: TRBD1; length: 17; CDR3: ASSLASATGIGVIYEQY
V: TRBV5-1; J: TRBJ2-5; D: .; length: 12; CDR3: ASSSTGRGETQY
V: TRBV14; J: TRBJ2-7; D: TRBD1; length: 12; CDR3: ASSPGQGFYEQY
V: TRBV7-3; J: TRBJ2-3; D: .; length: 13; CDR3: ASSRTALGGDTQY
V: TRBV2; J: TRBJ1-6; D: .; length: 13; CDR3: ASSEAGVVNSPLH
V: TRBV4-1; J: TRBJ2-2; D: TRBD2; length: 16; CDR3: ASSQDPVSGGGAGELF
V: TRBV9; J: TRBJ2-3; D: .; length: 13; CDR3: ASSVGTVNTDTQY
V: TRBV19; J: TRBJ1-2; D: .; length: 11; CDR3: ASSIGGRGGYT
V: TRBV25-1; J: TRBJ2-7; D: .; length: 12; CDR3: ASSDYQRTEEQY
V: TRBV4-1; J: TRBJ2-3; D: TRBD2; length: 16; CDR3: ASSHYGTSGGAPDTQY
V: TRBV13; J: TRBJ2-2; D: .; length: 13; CDR3: ASSSTGRATGELF
V: TRBV21-1; J: TRBJ1-2; D: .; length: 12; CDR3: ASGAQGEDYGYT
V: TRBV19; J: TRBJ1-5; D: TRBD1; length: 15; CDR3: ASSITGQFHSNQPQH
V: TRBV2; J: TRBJ1-4; D: .; length: 12; CDR3: ASTGTLQNEKLF
V: TRBV4-2; J: TRBJ2-1; D: .; length: 15; CDR3: ASSQDGFPGSYNEQF
V: TRBV5-1; J: TRBJ2-7; D: TRBD2; length: 15; CDR3: ASSELAGGQSSYEQY